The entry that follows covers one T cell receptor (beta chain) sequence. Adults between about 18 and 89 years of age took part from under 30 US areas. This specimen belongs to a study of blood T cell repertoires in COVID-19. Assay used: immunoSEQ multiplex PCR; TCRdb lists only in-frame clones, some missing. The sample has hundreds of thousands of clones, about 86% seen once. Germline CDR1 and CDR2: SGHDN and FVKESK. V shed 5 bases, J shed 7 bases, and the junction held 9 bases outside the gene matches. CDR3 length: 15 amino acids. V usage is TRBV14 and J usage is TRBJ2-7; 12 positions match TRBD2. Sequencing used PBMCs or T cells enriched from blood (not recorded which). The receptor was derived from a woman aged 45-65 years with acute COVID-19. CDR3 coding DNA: TGTGCCAGCAGCTTCCTAGCGGGAGGGCCGGGTGAGCAGTACTTC. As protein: CASSFLAGGPGEQYF.